This entry describes one T cell receptor (beta chain). Germline trimming cut 8 bases from V and 4 bases from J; bases unmatched to any gene: 8. The germline gives CDR1 MNHEY, CDR2 SMNVEV (reference sequence). The length of the CDR3 is 13 residues. This specimen comes from a study of OX40 agonist ivuxolimab in advanced cancers. TCRdb keeps only in-frame clones here, not all; method: immunoSEQ multiplex PCR. The table has about 69,000 clones, over 60% seen once. The input for sequencing was CD4+ or CD8+ T cells sorted from blood, taken in a trial of the OX40 agonist ivuxolimab. The clonotype originates from an adult with an advanced solid tumor such as melanoma, head and neck, liver or kidney cancer. This chain connects TRBV27 to TRBJ2-7; 7 bases align to TRBD2. DNA of the CDR3: TGTGCCAGCTCGCCCGCGGGGGTTTACGAGCAGTACTTC. Protein: CASSPAGVYEQYF.